What follows is one T cell receptor beta chain and its context. Antigen unknown. Sorting with CD45RO/CCR7/CD25/CD127/CD95/CD27 yielded naive, central memory, regulatory and stem-like memory CD4+ cells. The CDR3 has 13 amino acids. V trimming: 1 base; J trimming: 9 bases; junction bases outside the gene matches: 3. Germline assignment: CDR1 LGHNA and CDR2 YNFKEQ. The data belong to a study of beta chain features in type 1 diabetes. Isolated RNA was reverse transcribed in full, so expressed TCRB transcripts were sequenced. Sequencing was performed with immunoSEQ multiplex PCR; in TCRdb, only in-frame clones are kept and a portion is missing. In the table there are over 100,000 clones, about a sixth of which are singletons. Findings of the study overall: When Type 1 diabetes patients were examined, their TCRB CDR3s proved moderately but significantly shorter in all four CD4+ subsets.

The clonotype comes from a man aged 25 to 40 with type 1 diabetes. Sequenced sample: central memory CD4+ T cells from blood. The V call is TRBV4-2, the J call TRBJ2-1; TRBD2 aligns across 7 bases. As DNA, the CDR3 is TGTGCCAGCAGCCAAGTCGGACTAGTTGAGCAGTTCTTC. Translation gives CASSQVGLVEQFF.